A single sample is the source of the 27 T cell receptor beta chains below, sequenced in a study of shared clonotypes between healthy human individuals. Libraries were prepared by immunoSEQ multiplex PCR; TCRdb keeps only in-frame clonotypes and omits some of them. Counted here are 950,000 to 1,300,000 clones, around 75% occurring once; the ten biggest clones make up roughly 1.5%. Sequencing was done on a sample of memory CD4+ T cells sorted from blood. Subset described: CD45RA-negative fraction. Receptor source: a man between 18 and 29 years old in good health.

The chain has TRBV10-1 and TRBJ1-5; a weak D match, TRBD1 (5 bases). CDR1 is WNHNN, CDR2 SYGVQD, per germline (reference sequence). The ends were cut back, 6 bases at V and 0 bases at J, with 21 bases in the middle. CDR3 length equals 18 residues. Written as DNA, the CDR3 is TGCGCCAGCAGCCAGATGGGTCGGGGCCCCAGTAGCAATCAGCCCCAGCATTTT. It yields the protein CASSQMGRGPSSNQPQHF.

This rearrangement joins TRBV6-6 to TRBJ2-1, with 9 bases fitting TRBD2. The V gene's germline CDR1 is MNHNY and CDR2 SVGAGI (reference sequence). J lost 7 bases, V lost 10 bases, and 8 bases had no gene match. The length of the CDR3 is 13 residues. The CDR3 nucleotides read TGTGCCACCTGGCCCAGCGGGGGGAATGAGCAGTTCTTC. The encoded protein is CATWPSGGNEQFF.

The genes are TRBV18 and TRBJ1-1, with 7 bases identical to TRBD1. V gave up 3 bases and J gave up 4 bases; unmatched junction bases: 5. The CDR3 is 14 residues long. The germline V gene encodes CDR1 KGHSH and CDR2 LQKENI. The DNA of the CDR3 is TGTGCCAGCTCACCCAAGGAGGGGGCCACTGAAGCTTTCTTT. It specifies CASSPKEGATEAFF.

The chain carries TRBV18 and TRBJ2-3; D unresolved. Trimming stripped 0 bases from V and 5 bases from J, with 15 bases between. The germline CDR1 and CDR2 sequences are KGHSH and LQKENI. The CDR3 runs to 16 residues. The CDR3 DNA sequence: TGTGCCAGCTCACCACCAGAATTTTCTAGTCAAGATACGCAGTATTTT. Its translation is CASSPPEFSSQDTQYF.

As regards this clone: The same CDR3 arises from other DNA sequences in this sample as well. The chain uses TRBV30 and TRBJ1-2, with 12 bases that match TRBD1. V dropped 3 bases and J dropped 6; count of bases not matched to a gene: 2. This CDR3 contains 13 residues. Germline V lookup: CDR1 GTSNPN, CDR2 SVGIG (reference sequence). The CDR3 protein is CAWRGQGADGYTF. CDR3 DNA sequence: TGTGCCTGGAGGGGACAGGGGGCCGATGGCTACACCTTC.

Points on this clone: One end of the junction does not line up with germline, which may come from a read error. The chain carries TRBV7-7 and TRBJ2-5, with D possibly being TRBD2 (6 bases). CDR1 SSHAT and CDR2 FNYEAQ come from the germline V gene (reference sequence). The CDR3 contains 14 residues. CDR3: CASSPSRTKGTQYF. Here the CDR3 DNA reads TGTGCTAGCAGCCCCAGTCGGACTAAAGGGACCCAGTACTTC.

V usage is TRBV19 and J usage is TRBJ1-4; D gene unclear. Germline lookup yields CDR1 LNHDA and CDR2 SQIVND (reference sequence). The CDR3 spans 15 residues. V lost 3 bases to trimming and J lost 3 bases, with 11 bases between them. CDR3 nucleotides: TGTGCCAGTAGTATTGAGGACGGCCCTAATGAAAAACTGTTTTTT. Residues: CASSIEDGPNEKLFF. The full variable domain, its missing parts supplied by reference TRBV19 and TRBJ1-4, is DGGITQSPKYLFRKEGQNVTLSCEQNLNHDAMYWYRQDPGQGLRLIYYSQIVNDFQKGDIAEGYSVSREKKESFPLTVTSAQKNPTAFYLCASSIEDGPNEKLFFGSGTQLSVL.

V usage is TRBV7-2 and J usage is TRBJ1-1; 7 nucleotides match TRBD1. The germline V gene has CDR1 SGHTA and CDR2 FQGNSA. The CDR3 has 12 residues. This CDR3 is CSVRQGVTEAFF. CDR3 nucleotide sequence: TGTAGTGTTCGACAGGGCGTAACTGAAGCTTTCTTT.

The chain has TRBV27 and TRBJ1-6; no clear D. V lost 2 bases to trimming and J lost 10 bases, with 15 bases between them. Germline values: CDR1 MNHEY, CDR2 SMNVEV (reference sequence). This CDR3 has 15 residues. In DNA, the CDR3 is TGTGCCAGCAGTTTAAGTAAAGGGTTGGACTCACCCCTCCACTTT. Its translation: CASSLSKGLDSPLHF.

The V call is TRBV2, the J call TRBJ2-3; D tentatively reads TRBD1 or TRBD2 (6 bases each). The CDR3 has 13 residues. With 7 bases removed from V and 10 bases from J, the gap between germline ends came to 18 bases. In germline, CDR1 is SNHLY, CDR2 FYNNEI. CDR3 in amino acids: CASIGPGAEAQYF. The CDR3 DNA sequence: TGTGCCAGCATTGGCCCGGGGGCGGAGGCGCAGTATTTT.

The rearrangement joins TRBV5-1 to TRBJ2-7; D might be TRBD2 (6 bases). The germline CDR1 and CDR2 sequences are SGHRS and YFSETQ. The V end was cut by 4 bases, the J end by 3 bases, with 11 bases between. The length of the CDR3 is 13 residues. The CDR3 spells CASSVLASYEQYF. DNA for the CDR3: TGCGCCAGCAGCGTTCTAGCGAGCTACGAGCAGTACTTC.

V is TRBV2 and J is TRBJ2-1; 12 bases fit TRBD2. V gave up 10 bases and J gave up 9 bases; unmatched junction bases: 10. The germline CDR1 and CDR2 sequences are SNHLY and FYNNEI. The CDR3 contains 14 residues. The CDR3: CAKKTSGRGGEQFF. The CDR3 coding sequence is TGTGCCAAAAAGACTAGCGGGAGAGGCGGTGAGCAGTTCTTC.

V and J are TRBV6-5 and TRBJ1-5; possible D gene TRBD1, 6 bases. Germline-derived CDR1 and CDR2 are MNHEY and SVGAGI. Trimming shortened V by 6 bases and J by 7 bases, and 16 bases separated the two germline ends. This CDR3 region has 14 residues. CDR3 bases: TGTGCCAGCAGCCGGGCAGGGGAGGGACAGCCCCAGCATTTT. Translation: CASSRAGEGQPQHF.

CDR3 coding DNA: TGTGCCAGCAGTGGGGGCTCAAGGGTCGGTGGCTACACCTTC. Protein product: CASSGGSRVGGYTF. The chain combines TRBV2 with TRBJ1-2; TRBD1 might be the D (5 bases). CDR3 length: 14 amino acids. V lost 4 bases and J 7 bases, leaving 16 bases between the germline ends. CDR1 is SNHLY and CDR2 is FYNNEI in the germline V gene. The full variable domain, rest sourced from reference TRBV2 and TRBJ1-2, is EPEVTQTPSHQVTQMGQEVILRCVPISNHLYFYWYRQILGQKVEFLVSFYNNEISEKSEIFDDQFSVERPDGSNFTLKIRSTKLEDSAMYFCASSGGSRVGGYTFGSGTRLTVV.

V usage is TRBV14 and J usage is TRBJ2-7; D could derive from TRBD1 or TRBD2 (5 bases each). CDR3 length: 15 residues. Germline V lookup: CDR1 SGHDN, CDR2 FVKESK. Trimming removed 5 bases at V and 3 bases at J, with 17 bases between. The CDR3 here is CASSGLQLGDYEQYF. CDR3 bases: TGTGCCAGCAGCGGCCTTCAGTTGGGGGACTACGAGCAGTACTTC.

This clone was seen a few times. The chain carries TRBV5-6 and TRBJ2-2; the match to TRBD1 covers 9 bases. The CDR3 contains 16 residues. Germline CDR1 is SGHDT and CDR2 is YYEEEE. Germline trimming cut 0 bases from V and 6 bases from J; bases unmatched to any gene: 6. Here the CDR3 DNA reads TGTGCCAGCAGCTTGGTGAGGACAGGGGTCCCCGGGGAGCTGTTTTTT. Amino acids: CASSLVRTGVPGELFF.

This clone has only a few counts. The CDR3 DNA reads TGTGCCAGCAGTGATAGGGGCCCCGAGCAGTACTTC. It encodes CASSDRGPEQYF. The chain joins TRBV25-1 to TRBJ2-7; TRBD1 is a possible D gene (5 bases). In germline, CDR1 is MGHDK, CDR2 SYGVNS. V gave up 3 bases and J gave up 6 bases, with 9 bases separating them. This CDR3 is built from 12 residues.

The chain links TRBV5-4 to TRBJ2-2; perhaps D is TRBD1 or TRBD2 (5 bases each). This CDR3 is built from 13 residues. V lost 6 bases, J lost 6 bases, and 12 bases lay in between. Germline V CDR1 and CDR2: SGHNT, YYREEE (reference sequence). The DNA of the CDR3 is TGTGCCAGCAACGCGAGGGGCTCCGGGGAGCTGTTTTTT. It codes for CASNARGSGELFF.

This chain uses TRBV5-1 with TRBJ2-3; the match to TRBD2 covers 7 bases. Germline CDR1 is SGHRS and CDR2 is YFSETQ. J gave up 1 base and V 4 bases, and 6 bases lay outside the gene matches. The CDR3 totals 15 residues. The CDR3 nucleotides read TGCGCCAGCAGCAGCGGGACTATCGGCACAGATACGCAGTATTTT. This sequence encodes CASSSGTIGTDTQYF. The whole variable domain, remainder taken from reference TRBV5-1 and TRBJ2-3, is KAGVTQTPRYLIKTRGQQVTLSCSPISGHRSVSWYQQTPGQGLQFLFEYFSETQRNKGNFPGRFSGRQFSNSRSEMNVSTLELGDSALYLCASSSGTIGTDTQYFGPGTRLTVL.

The genes are TRBV5-6 and TRBJ1-5; no firm D call. The CDR3 length is 14 residues. V was pared by 0 bases and J by 4 bases, with 8 bases between. The germline V gene encodes CDR1 SGHDT and CDR2 YYEEEE. This chain's CDR3 is CASSLGHNNQPQHF. DNA of the CDR3: TGTGCCAGCAGCTTGGGACATAATAATCAGCCCCAGCATTTT. The whole variable domain, filled in from reference TRBV5-6 and TRBJ1-5, reads DAGVTQSPTHLIKTRGQQVTLRCSPKSGHDTVSWYQQALGQGPQFIFQYYEEEERQRGNFPDRFSGHQFPNYSSELNVNALLLGDSALYLCASSLGHNNQPQHFGDGTRLSIL.

The gene calls are TRBV7-3 and TRBJ1-1, with a tentative D call TRBD1 (5 bases). This CDR3 spans 15 amino acids. Germline-derived CDR1 and CDR2 are SGHTA and FQGTGA. Trimming took 0 bases from V and 1 from J, leaving 9 bases between them. The CDR3 bases are TGTGCCAGCAGCTTAACGGGGCACACGAACACTGAAGCTTTCTTT. It is translated as CASSLTGHTNTEAFF.

The chain couples TRBV4-3 to TRBJ1-2; the D gene is possibly TRBD1 (5 bases). CDR3 length equals 16 residues. Germline V gene sequence: CDR1 LGHNA, CDR2 YSLEER. V lost 0 bases and J lost 4, with 15 bases in between. The CDR3 coding sequence is TGCGCCAGCAGCCAAGATCTGCGACAGAGAGCCTATGGCTACACCTTC. This sequence encodes CASSQDLRQRAYGYTF.

The rearrangement links TRBV7-2 to TRBJ2-7, with D possibly being TRBD1 (6 bases). V was cut by 1 base and J by 3 bases, with 13 bases left in between. Germline CDR1 SGHTA, CDR2 FQGNSA. The CDR3 contains 15 residues. The CDR3, as DNA: TGTGCCAGCAGCTTAGATACAGGGAGTAGCTACGAGCAGTACTTC. Protein: CASSLDTGSSYEQYF.

There are a few counts of this clone. This chain links TRBV30 with TRBJ1-1; 7 bases match TRBD1. The CDR3 consists of 14 residues. V dropped 3 bases and J dropped 7; count of bases not matched to a gene: 11. Germline V gene data show CDR1 as GTSNPN and CDR2 as SVGIG (reference sequence). The CDR3 nucleotides read TGTGCCTGGAGAGGGGGCGATCGGGGTGGTGAAGCTTTCTTT. Translated, it gives CAWRGGDRGGEAFF.

The chain couples TRBV6-1 to TRBJ2-2; D unresolved. CDR1 is MNHNS, CDR2 SASEGT, per germline. The CDR3 has 15 amino acids. Between the trimmed V and J ends, which lost 6 bases and 0 bases, there was a span of 11 bases. CDR3 in amino acids: CASSQRTANTGELFF. The DNA for the CDR3 is TGTGCCAGCAGCCAGAGGACCGCGAACACCGGGGAGCTGTTTTTT.

This chain links TRBV6-5 with TRBJ2-1; tentative D call: TRBD1 (5 bases). V was cut by 3 bases and J by 10 bases, with 16 bases left in between. This CDR3 spans 14 amino acids. The germline V gene has CDR1 MNHEY and CDR2 SVGAGI. CDR3 protein: CASSYDPGQREQFF. Here the CDR3 DNA reads TGTGCCAGCAGTTATGACCCAGGGCAAAGGGAGCAGTTCTTC.

This chain connects TRBV4-1 to TRBJ1-4; unclear D gene. Trimming cost V 1 base and J 0 bases, with 15 bases left between them. Germline V CDR1 and CDR2: MGHRA, YSYEKL. The CDR3 runs to 18 residues. Here the CDR3 reads CASSQGTQRSATNEKLFF. The CDR3 nucleotides are TGCGCCAGCAGCCAAGGAACTCAGCGATCCGCAACTAATGAAAAACTGTTTTTT.